A single sample is the source of the 9 T cell receptor beta chains below, sequenced in a study of neoadjuvant anti-PD-1 for oral cavity cancer. Using immunoSEQ multiplex PCR, the repertoire was profiled, and TCRdb retains in-frame clones only, with some absent. The sample holds about 12,000 clones; around 70% are singletons and the top ten take roughly 2.5%. Time point specified: after neoadjuvant nivolumab, at surgical resection. Sequenced material: PBMCs, taken after nivolumab (anti-PD-1) treatment. These receptor sequences come from a person aged 40 to 85 with oral cavity squamous cell carcinoma.

This clone was counted a single time. J is TRBJ1-1 and V is TRBV11-2, with a weak D call TRBD1 (5 bases). Germline CDR1 reads SGHAT; CDR2 reads FQNNGV. V lost 5 bases, J lost 4 bases, and 11 bases lay in between. CDR3 length: 13 residues. Here the CDR3 DNA reads TGTGCCAGCAGCCCAGGGAAGGGCACTGAAGCTTTCTTT. Its translation: CASSPGKGTEAFF.

This clone came up a few times. This rearrangement joins TRBV4-2 to TRBJ1-5; D gene unclear. V dropped 1 base and J dropped 1 base, with 8 bases sitting between them. This CDR3 is 15 amino acids long. CDR1 and CDR2 from the germline V gene are LGHNA and YNFKEQ. The CDR3: CASSQAGGSNQPQHF. The CDR3 nucleotides read TGTGCCAGCAGCCAAGCGGGTGGAAGCAATCAGCCCCAGCATTTT.

The chain couples TRBV5-1 to TRBJ2-1; a possible D gene is TRBD1 (5 bases). CDR1 SGHRS and CDR2 YFSETQ come from the germline V gene. This CDR3 has 14 amino acids. Trimming shortened V by 7 bases and J by 4 bases, and 15 bases separated the two germline ends. DNA for the CDR3: TGCGCCAGCGCCGCAGGGCAGGGATACAATGAGCAGTTCTTC. Protein product: CASAAGQGYNEQFF.

The rearrangement joins TRBV27 to TRBJ1-5, with TRBD1 as a possible D gene (6 bases). This CDR3 is built from 12 residues. The V end was cut by 8 bases, the J end by 9 bases, with 14 bases between. Germline values: CDR1 MNHEY, CDR2 SMNVEV (reference sequence). The CDR3 here is CASQGSSGPQHF. DNA for the CDR3: TGTGCCAGCCAGGGGTCCTCGGGGCCCCAGCATTTT.

The V and J genes are TRBV6-4 and TRBJ1-6, with 7 bases fitting TRBD1. Germline CDR1 is MRHNA and CDR2 is SNTAGT. Trimming at V came to 6 bases and at J to 6 bases, leaving 5 bases not matched to a gene. The CDR3 extends over 14 amino acids. This CDR3 reads CASSEGQINSPLHF. The DNA for the CDR3 is TGTGCCAGCAGCGAGGGACAGATTAATTCACCCCTCCACTTT.

Details on this clone: Mismatch with germline at one junction end may stem from a read error. The chain links TRBV7-7 to TRBJ2-5, with D uncertain. The germline V gene has CDR1 SSHAT and CDR2 FNYEAQ (reference sequence). This CDR3 has 14 residues. The CDR3 protein is CASSPGTAQETQYF. As DNA, the CDR3 is TGTGCTAGCAGCCCAGGAACAGCACAAGAGACCCAGTACTTC.

There are a few counts of this clone. The CDR3 sequence is CASSAPGSGYGYTF. In DNA, the CDR3 is TGCGCCAGCAGCGCCCCAGGGAGTGGCTATGGCTACACCTTC. J is TRBJ1-2 and V is TRBV5-1; possible D gene TRBD1, 5 bases. Trimming took off 4 bases at V and 4 bases at J, with 14 bases between the two ends. CDR3 size: 14 residues. Germline values: CDR1 SGHRS, CDR2 YFSETQ.

The chain recombines TRBV2 with TRBJ2-1; D possibly corresponds to TRBD2 (5 bases). The CDR3 sequence is 19 residues long. Germline loops: CDR1 SNHLY, CDR2 FYNNEI. The germline V and J ends were trimmed by 0 bases and 0 bases, with 18 bases remaining between them. The CDR3 nucleotides read TGTGCCAGCAGTGAAGCGCGGAGGTGGGGAAAAGTCTCCTACAATGAGCAGTTCTTC. Its translation: CASSEARRWGKVSYNEQFF.

This rearrangement joins TRBV7-3 to TRBJ2-7, with D possibly matching TRBD2 (6 bases). The germline V gene encodes CDR1 SGHTA and CDR2 FQGTGA. This CDR3 comprises 18 residues. Trimming removed 5 bases at V and 3 bases at J, with 26 bases between. This CDR3 is CASSPTPWRGRGHYEQYF. CDR3 in DNA: TGTGCCAGCAGCCCAACCCCCTGGAGGGGTAGGGGCCACTACGAGCAGTACTTC.